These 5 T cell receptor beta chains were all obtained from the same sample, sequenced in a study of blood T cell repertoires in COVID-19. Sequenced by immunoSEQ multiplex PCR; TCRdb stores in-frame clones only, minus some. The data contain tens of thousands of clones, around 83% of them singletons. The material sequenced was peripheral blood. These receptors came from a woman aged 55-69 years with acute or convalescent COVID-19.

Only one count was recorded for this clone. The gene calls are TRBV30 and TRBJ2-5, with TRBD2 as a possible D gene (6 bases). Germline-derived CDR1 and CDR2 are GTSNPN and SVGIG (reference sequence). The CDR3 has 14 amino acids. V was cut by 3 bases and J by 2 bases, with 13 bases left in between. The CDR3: CAWRGREVQETQYF. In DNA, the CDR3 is TGTGCCTGGAGAGGGCGGGAAGTTCAAGAGACCCAGTACTTC.

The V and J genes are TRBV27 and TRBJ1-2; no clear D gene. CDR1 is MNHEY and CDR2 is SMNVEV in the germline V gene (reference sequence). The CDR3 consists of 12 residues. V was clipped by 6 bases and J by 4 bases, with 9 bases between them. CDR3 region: CASRRTVYGYTF. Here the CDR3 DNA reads TGTGCCAGCAGGCGTACGGTCTATGGCTACACCTTC.

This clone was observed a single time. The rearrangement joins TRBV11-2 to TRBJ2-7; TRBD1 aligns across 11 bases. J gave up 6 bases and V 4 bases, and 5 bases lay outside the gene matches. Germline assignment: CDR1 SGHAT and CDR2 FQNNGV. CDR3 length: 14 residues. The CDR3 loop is CASSSWTGGAEQYF. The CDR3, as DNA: TGTGCCAGCAGCTCCTGGACAGGGGGCGCCGAGCAGTACTTC.

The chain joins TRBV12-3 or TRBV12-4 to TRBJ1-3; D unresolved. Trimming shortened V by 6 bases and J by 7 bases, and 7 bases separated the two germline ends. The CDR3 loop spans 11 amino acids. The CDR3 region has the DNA TGTGCCAGCAGCCAATTTAACACCATATATTTT. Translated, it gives CASSQFNTIYF.

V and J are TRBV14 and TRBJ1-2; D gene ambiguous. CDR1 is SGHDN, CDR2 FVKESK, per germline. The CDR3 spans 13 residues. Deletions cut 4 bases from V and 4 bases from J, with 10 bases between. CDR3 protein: CASSRALTYGYTF. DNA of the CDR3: TGTGCCAGCAGCCGGGCATTAACCTATGGCTACACCTTC.